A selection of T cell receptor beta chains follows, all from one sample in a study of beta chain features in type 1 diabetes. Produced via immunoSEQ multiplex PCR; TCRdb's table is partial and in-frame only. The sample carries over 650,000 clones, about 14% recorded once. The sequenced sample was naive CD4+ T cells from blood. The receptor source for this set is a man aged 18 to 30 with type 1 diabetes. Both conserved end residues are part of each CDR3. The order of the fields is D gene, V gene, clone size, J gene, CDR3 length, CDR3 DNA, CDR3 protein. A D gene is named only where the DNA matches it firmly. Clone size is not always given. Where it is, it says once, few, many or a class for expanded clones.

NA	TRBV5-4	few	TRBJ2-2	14	TGTGCCAGCAGCAACCCGAGGCAGCCCGGGGAGCTGTTTTTT	CASSNPRQPGELFF
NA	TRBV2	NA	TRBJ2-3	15	TGTGCCAGCAGTGAATTCAGGGGAAGCACAGATACGCAGTATTTT	CASSEFRGSTDTQYF
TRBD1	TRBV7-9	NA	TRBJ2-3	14	TGTGCCAGCAGCAAGGGGGCAAACACAGATACGCAGTATTTT	CASSKGANTDTQYF
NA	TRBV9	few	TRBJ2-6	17	TGTGCCAGCAGCGTAGAGTACAGACCCTCTGGGGCCAACGTCCTGACTTTC	CASSVEYRPSGANVLTF
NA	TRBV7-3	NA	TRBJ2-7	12	TGTGCCAGCAGCGACCCGACTGGCGAGCAGTACTTC	CASSDPTGEQYF
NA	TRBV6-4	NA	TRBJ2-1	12	TGTGCCAGCAGTGCCCACGGGACAGAGCAGTTCTTC	CASSAHGTEQFF
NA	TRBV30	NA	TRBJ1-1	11	TGTGCCTGGAGTAGGGCAGCTGAAGCTTTCTTT	CAWSRAAEAFF
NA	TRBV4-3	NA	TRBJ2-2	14	TGCGCCAGCAGCGATCTACCCTGGGGCGGGGAGCTGTTTTTT	CASSDLPWGGELFF
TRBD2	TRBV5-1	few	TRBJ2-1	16	TGCGCCAGCAGCCTCCTTAATAGCGGGACCTACAATGAGCAGTTCTTC	CASSLLNSGTYNEQFF
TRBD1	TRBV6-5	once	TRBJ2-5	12	TGTGCTGGGGCAGGGGGCATTGAGACCCAGTACTTC	CAGAGGIETQYF
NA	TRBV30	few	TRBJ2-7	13	TGTGCCTGGAGTGTGAGGGCAGCTTACGAGCAGTACTTC	CAWSVRAAYEQYF
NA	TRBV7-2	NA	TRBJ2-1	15	TGTGCCAGCAGCTTTGATCGGGAACAACACAATGAGCAGTTCTTC	CASSFDREQHNEQFF
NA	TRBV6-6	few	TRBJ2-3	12	TGTGCCAGCAGAAAGAGTTGGGATACGCAGTATTTT	CASRKSWDTQYF
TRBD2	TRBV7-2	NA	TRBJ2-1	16	TGTGCCAGCAGCTTAGGCGGGAGTCTCTCCTACAATGAGCAGTTCTTC	CASSLGGSLSYNEQFF
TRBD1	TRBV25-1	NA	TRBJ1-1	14	TGTGCCAGCAGTGAATTTGAGACAGGGAATGAAGCTTTCTTT	CASSEFETGNEAFF
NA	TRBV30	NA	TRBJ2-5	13	TGTGCCTGGAGTGCCGGGGGCGATGAGACCCAGTACTTC	CAWSAGGDETQYF
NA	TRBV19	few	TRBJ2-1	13	TGTGCCAGTATGGAGGGATCCTACAATGAGCAGTTCTTC	CASMEGSYNEQFF
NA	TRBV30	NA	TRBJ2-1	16	TGTGCCTGGAGCGAGAGTCGGAGGACCTCCTACAATGAGCAGTTCTTC	CAWSESRRTSYNEQFF
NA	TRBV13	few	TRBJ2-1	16	TGTGCCAGCAGCTTCCTCGCGCGGGACCCCTACAATGAGCAGTTCTTC	CASSFLARDPYNEQFF
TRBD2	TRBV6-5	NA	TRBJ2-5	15	TGTGCCAGCGCAGATCTAGCGGGAGGCCAAGAGACCCAGTACTTC	CASADLAGGQETQYF
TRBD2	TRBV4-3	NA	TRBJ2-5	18	TGCGCCAGCAGCCAGACCCTCGGCGGGGGGGCCTTCCAAGAGACCCAGTACTTC	CASSQTLGGGAFQETQYF
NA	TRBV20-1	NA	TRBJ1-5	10	TGCAGTGCTAGCGGTAAGGCCCAGCATTTT	CSASGKAQHF
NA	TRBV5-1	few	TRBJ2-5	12	TGCGCCAGCAGCCATGAACAAGAGACCCAGTACTTC	CASSHEQETQYF
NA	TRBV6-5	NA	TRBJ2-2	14	TGTGCCAGCAGTAGACAGGTGCACACCGGGGAGCTGTTTTTT	CASSRQVHTGELFF
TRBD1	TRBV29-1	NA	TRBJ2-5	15	TGCAGCGTTGCCGGCGGGACAGGGGCCCAAGAGACCCAGTACTTC	CSVAGGTGAQETQYF
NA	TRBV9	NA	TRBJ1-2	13	TGTGCCAGCAGCGTAGAGCAGGGGAATGGCTACACCTTC	CASSVEQGNGYTF
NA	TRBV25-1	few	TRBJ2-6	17	TGTGCCAGCAGTTTATGGGACGCCCGCTCTGGGGCCAACGTCCTGACTTTC	CASSLWDARSGANVLTF
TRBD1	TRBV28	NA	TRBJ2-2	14	TGTGCCAGCAGCGCGGGACAGGGGACCGGGGAGCTGTTTTTT	CASSAGQGTGELFF
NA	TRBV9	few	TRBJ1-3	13	TGTGCCAGCAGCGTAGAGTATGGAAACACCATATATTTT	CASSVEYGNTIYF
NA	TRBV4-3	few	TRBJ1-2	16	TGCGCCAGCAGCCAAGATCGTCGCAGGAGAGACTATGGCTACACCTTC	CASSQDRRRRDYGYTF
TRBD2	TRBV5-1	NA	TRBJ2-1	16	TGCGCCAGCAGCCCACTAGCGTCGAGCTCCTACAATGAGCAGTTCTTC	CASSPLASSSYNEQFF
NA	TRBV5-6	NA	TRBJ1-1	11	TGTGCCAGCATGATAAGCACTGAAGCTTTCTTT	CASMISTEAFF
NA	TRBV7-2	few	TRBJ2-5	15	TGTGCCAGCAGCCCGATAGTAAGGGGCGGGGAGACCCAGTACTTC	CASSPIVRGGETQYF
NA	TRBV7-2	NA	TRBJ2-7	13	TGTGCCAGCAGCTTGACAGACTCCTACGGGCAGTACTTC	CASSLTDSYGQYF
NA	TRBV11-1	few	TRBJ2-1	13	TGTGCCAGCAGCTTACCAGGGTACAATGAGCAGTTCTTC	CASSLPGYNEQFF